This T cell receptor beta chain stems from a study of early T cells in non-severe SARS-CoV-2 infection. The germline V gene has CDR1 LGHNA and CDR2 YSLEER. The CDR3 is 21 residues long. V dropped 1 base and J dropped 0; count of bases not matched to a gene: 14. Separate cDNA molecules each had unique molecular identifiers attached to them. TCRdb redid the calling of the 5' RACE reads with MiXCR, one entry per CDR3 protein. Of 88,000 or so distinct CDR3 sequences in the sample, just under 15% are singletons; the top ten hold around 5.4%. The TCR sequence derives from an adult who was a healthcare worker with PCR-confirmed SARS-CoV-2 infection or an uninfected control (not recorded which). The sample comprised whole blood. The chain joins TRBV4-3 to TRBJ2-5; 13 bases line up with TRBD2. In DNA form, the CDR3 reads TGCGCCAGCAGCCAAGGTGGTTGGTTTACTAGCGGGAGGGGCGACCAAGAGACCCAGTACTTC. Protein: CASSQGGWFTSGRGDQETQYF.